This T cell receptor beta chain was captured in a study of CD8+ T cells in alopecia areata. Described treatment: oral pan-JAK inhibitor, 5-10 mg twice daily. Points from the study as a whole: It was less clear whether patients shared TCRs than it was in mice, possibly because of HLA.

This clone was seen only a few times. Its antigen is unknown. Investigators isolated RNA and reverse transcribed it into cDNA to act as the sequencing template. Measured with immunoSEQ multiplex PCR; TCRdb has only the in-frame clones, and not every one. The table includes 200,000 to 250,000 clones, 50% to 60% detected once. V was trimmed by 2 bases and J by 5 bases, leaving 15 bases between them. This CDR3 comprises 15 residues. CDR1 and CDR2 (germline): SEHNR, FQNEAQ (reference sequence). This TCR was sampled from a human donor with alopecia areata. The sample here was CD4+ T cells sorted from blood, taken at week 4, from a patient treated with tofacitinib. V is TRBV7-9 and J is TRBJ1-1; D not certain. In DNA, the CDR3 is TGTGCCAGCAGCTTAAAGTATGGGGAAAGGACTGAAGCTTTCTTT. Translating gives CASSLKYGERTEAFF.